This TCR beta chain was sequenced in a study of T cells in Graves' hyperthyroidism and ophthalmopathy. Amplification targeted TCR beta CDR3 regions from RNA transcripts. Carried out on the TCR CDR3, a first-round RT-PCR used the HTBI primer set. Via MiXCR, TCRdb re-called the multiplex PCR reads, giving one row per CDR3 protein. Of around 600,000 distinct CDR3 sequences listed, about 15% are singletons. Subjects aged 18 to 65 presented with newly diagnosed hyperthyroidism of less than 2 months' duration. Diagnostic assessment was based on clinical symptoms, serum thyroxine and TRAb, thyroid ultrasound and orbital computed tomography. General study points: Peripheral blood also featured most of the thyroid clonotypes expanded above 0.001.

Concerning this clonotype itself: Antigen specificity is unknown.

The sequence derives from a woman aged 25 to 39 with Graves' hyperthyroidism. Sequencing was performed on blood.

The CDR3 nucleotides read TGCGCCAGCAGCCAAGGTACAGGGCGCGATACCTACGAGCAGTACTTC. Translation gives CASSQGTGRDTYEQYF. This sequence joins TRBV5-1 and TRBJ2-7; D is perhaps TRBD1 (6 bases). Per germline, CDR1 SGHRS and CDR2 YFSETQ. V was trimmed by 4 bases and J by 2 bases, leaving 19 bases between them. The CDR3 spans 16 residues.